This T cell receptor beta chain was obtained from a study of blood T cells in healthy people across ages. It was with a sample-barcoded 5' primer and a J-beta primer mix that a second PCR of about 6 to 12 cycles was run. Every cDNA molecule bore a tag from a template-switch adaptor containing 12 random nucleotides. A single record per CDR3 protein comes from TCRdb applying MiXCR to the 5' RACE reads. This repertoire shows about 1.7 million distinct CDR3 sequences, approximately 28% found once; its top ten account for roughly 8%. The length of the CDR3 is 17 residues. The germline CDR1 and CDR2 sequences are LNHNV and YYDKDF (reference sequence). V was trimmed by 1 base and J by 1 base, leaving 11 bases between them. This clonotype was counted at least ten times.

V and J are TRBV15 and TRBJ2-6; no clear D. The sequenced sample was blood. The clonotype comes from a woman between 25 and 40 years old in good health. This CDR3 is CATSRGIIGSGANVLTF. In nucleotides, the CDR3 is TGTGCCACCAGCAGAGGAATAATAGGATCTGGGGCCAACGTCCTGACTTTC.